The 13 T cell receptor beta chains below were found in one sample sequenced in a study of PD-1 blockade in classical Hodgkin lymphoma. Exposure to brentuximab vedotin varied, and each patient had relapsed following autologous stem cell transplantation. Sequencing was performed with immunoSEQ multiplex PCR; in TCRdb, only in-frame clones are kept and a portion is missing. Of around 66,000 clones in the sample, 80% to 90% were seen once. Specimen: peripheral blood mononuclear cells (PBMCs), collected at baseline. The receptors come from a human donor with classical Hodgkin lymphoma.

The rearrangement joins TRBV25-1 to TRBJ2-3; 7 nucleotides line up with TRBD2. Germline CDR1 MGHDK, CDR2 SYGVNS. Trimming took 6 bases from V and 5 from J; bases not matched to a gene: 17. The length of the CDR3 is 17 residues. The CDR3 DNA is TGTGCCAGCAGGACCGGGGCAGCGGGGAATTGGGGAGATACGCAGTATTTT. Translating it yields CASRTGAAGNWGDTQYF.

In its sample, this clone was seen a few times. The chain employs TRBV2 and TRBJ1-5, with 9 bases lining up with TRBD1. Germline values: CDR1 SNHLY, CDR2 FYNNEI. J gave up 8 bases and V 6 bases, and 8 bases lay outside the gene matches. The CDR3 runs 14 residues. The CDR3 coding sequence is TGTGCCAGCAGCGCATCGGGACAGGGAAAGCCCCAGCATTTT. Translating gives CASSASGQGKPQHF.

The gene calls are TRBV4-1 and TRBJ2-7; 11 nucleotides match TRBD2. Germline loops: CDR1 MGHRA, CDR2 YSYEKL. With V trimmed by 1 base and J by 8 bases, 7 bases remained unmatched. This CDR3 spans 15 amino acids. The DNA of the CDR3 is TGCGCCAGCAGCCAAGTCATAGCGGGGGGGTGGCAGCAGTACTTC. It encodes CASSQVIAGGWQQYF.

This sequence joins TRBV5-1 and TRBJ2-5; 8 bases map to TRBD2. With 3 bases clipped from V and 7 bases from J, the junction kept 11 bases outside the gene matches. The CDR3 is 15 residues long. The germline gives CDR1 SGHRS, CDR2 YFSETQ. For the CDR3, the DNA is TGCGCCAGCAGCTCCACTAGCGGAGGTACCTGGACCCAGTACTTC. This codes for CASSSTSGGTWTQYF.

CDR3 region: CASSSRGTGGSGELFF. The CDR3 bases are TGTGCCAGCAGCTCACGCGGGACAGGGGGATCCGGGGAGCTGTTTTTT. J is TRBJ2-2 and V is TRBV27; 11 nucleotides line up with TRBD1. The CDR3 has 16 residues. V was pared by 6 bases and J by 6 bases, with 9 bases of the junction left unmatched. Germline V CDR1 and CDR2: MNHEY, SMNVEV (reference sequence).

The chain links TRBV2 to TRBJ1-4; 7 bases align to TRBD1. Germline loops: CDR1 SNHLY, CDR2 FYNNEI. V lost 9 bases, J lost 4 bases, and 5 bases stayed unmatched. CDR3 length equals 13 residues. The DNA of the CDR3 is TGTGCCAGATCACAGGGGAATAATGAAAAACTGTTTTTT. Translation: CARSQGNNEKLFF.

J is TRBJ2-7 and V is TRBV2; 13 bases are a match to TRBD2. Germline V gene sequence: CDR1 SNHLY, CDR2 FYNNEI. The CDR3 consists of 16 residues. With V trimmed by 6 bases and J by 6 bases, 11 bases remained unmatched. This CDR3 reads CASRNWTSGGRREQYF. CDR3 coding DNA: TGTGCCAGCAGAAACTGGACTAGCGGGGGTAGGCGCGAGCAGTACTTC.

The rearrangement uses TRBV7-2 and TRBJ1-6; a weak D match, TRBD1 (5 bases). The CDR3 runs to 14 residues. CDR1 is SGHTA, CDR2 FQGNSA, per germline. V lost 4 bases and J 10 bases, leaving 14 bases between the germline ends. CDR3: CASSSGLPGSPLHF. The CDR3 DNA sequence: TGTGCCAGCAGCTCGGGACTGCCCGGCTCACCCCTCCACTTT. Using reference TRBV7-2 and TRBJ1-6 for the parts outside the CDR3, the full variable domain is GAGVSQSPSNKVTEKGKDVELRCDPISGHTALYWYRQSLGQGLEFLIYFQGNSAPDKSGLPSDRFSAERTGGSVSTLTIQRTQQEDSAVYLCASSSGLPGSPLHFGNGTRLTVT.

This clone was picked up one time. V and J are TRBV6-5 and TRBJ2-1; tentatively, D is TRBD1 or TRBD2 (6 bases each). The V gene's germline CDR1 is MNHEY and CDR2 SVGAGI. This CDR3 is built from 11 residues. Trimming shortened V by 5 bases and J by 8 bases, and 7 bases separated the two germline ends. Written as DNA, the CDR3 is TGTGCCAGCAGTAGGGGGGATGAGCAGTTCTTC. Protein sequence: CASSRGDEQFF.

The chain couples TRBV7-2 to TRBJ2-1; tentatively, D is TRBD2 (6 bases). Trimming pared 2 bases from V and 7 bases from J, leaving 18 bases between. The CDR3 extends over 16 amino acids. Germline V gene lookup returns CDR1 SGHTA and CDR2 FQGNSA. The CDR3: CASSLPIGLGGNEQFF. In DNA, the CDR3 is TGTGCCAGCAGCTTACCCATCGGACTGGGGGGTAATGAGCAGTTCTTC.

The genes are TRBV7-2 and TRBJ1-1; 7 bases fit TRBD1. V was clipped by 3 bases and J by 4 bases; unmatched bases: 8. The CDR3 spans 15 residues. Germline V gives CDR1 SGHTA, CDR2 FQGNSA. Written as DNA, the CDR3 is TGTGCCAGCAGCTTCGACAGGGCGAGGGGCACTGAAGCTTTCTTT. This translates into CASSFDRARGTEAFF.

V and J are TRBV4-2 and TRBJ1-6; 8 nucleotides align to TRBD1. V trimming: 4 bases; J trimming: 4 bases; junction bases outside the gene matches: 6. The CDR3 totals 16 residues. Germline-derived CDR1 and CDR2 are LGHNA and YNFKEQ. The CDR3 sequence is CASSPHTGGYNSPLHF. The CDR3 bases are TGTGCCAGCAGCCCCCACACAGGGGGATATAATTCACCCCTCCACTTT.

V usage is TRBV11-2 and J usage is TRBJ1-4; a weak D match, TRBD1 (5 bases). Germline V gives CDR1 SGHAT, CDR2 FQNNGV. There are 12 residues in the CDR3. With 2 bases removed from V and 10 bases from J, the gap between germline ends came to 8 bases. The CDR3 here is CASSLTGGKLFF. CDR3 DNA sequence: TGTGCCAGCAGCTTAACAGGAGGAAAACTGTTTTTT.